The 17 T cell receptor beta chains below all came from one sample that was sequenced in a study of OX40 agonist ivuxolimab in advanced cancers. Some clones are missing from TCRdb's copy, which holds only in-frame ones; the method was immunoSEQ multiplex PCR. The sample consists of more than 60,000 clones, about nine tenths of them appearing once. This material consisted of CD4+ or CD8+ T cells sorted from blood, taken in a trial of the OX40 agonist ivuxolimab. The source is an adult with an advanced solid tumor such as melanoma, head and neck, liver or kidney cancer.

V gene TRBV28 combines with J gene TRBJ2-3; D not resolved. V was pared by 8 bases and J by 2 bases, with 8 bases between. The CDR3 runs to 12 residues. Germline V gives CDR1 MDHEN, CDR2 SYDVKM. The CDR3 here is CASGSSTDTQYF. CDR3 bases: TGTGCCAGCGGCTCCTCCACAGATACGCAGTATTTT.

This chain connects TRBV6-6 to TRBJ2-1; TRBD2 matches at 13 bases. The germline V gene has CDR1 MNHNY and CDR2 SVGAGI (reference sequence). The length of the CDR3 is 16 residues. The V segment lost 6 bases and the J segment 4 bases; nucleotides outside the gene matches: 6. The CDR3 bases are TGTGCCAGCAGGACGACTAGCGGGAGGCTGTACAATGAGCAGTTCTTC. Encoded protein: CASRTTSGRLYNEQFF.

V usage is TRBV7-9 and J usage is TRBJ1-5; D perhaps matches TRBD1 (5 bases). The V end was cut by 0 bases, the J end by 2 bases, with 11 bases between. The germline CDR1 and CDR2 sequences are SEHNR and FQNEAQ (reference sequence). The CDR3 is 16 residues long. The CDR3 is CASSLAGPQGNQPQHF. The CDR3 nucleotides read TGTGCCAGCAGCTTAGCGGGGCCACAGGGCAATCAGCCCCAGCATTTT. The full variable domain, rest sourced from reference TRBV7-9 and TRBJ1-5, is DTGVSQNPRHKITKRGQNVTFRCDPISEHNRLYWYRQTLGQGPEFLTYFQNEAQLEKSRLLSDRFSAERPKGSFSTLEIQRTEQGDSAMYLCASSLAGPQGNQPQHFGDGTRLSIL.

The chain combines TRBV7-2 with TRBJ2-3, with 8 bases lining up with TRBD1. Per germline, CDR1 SGHTA and CDR2 FQGNSA. This CDR3 is built from 14 residues. J gave up 7 bases and V 4 bases, and 7 bases lay outside the gene matches. The CDR3 nucleotides read TGTGCCAGCAGCTATACAGGGGGACCTAATACGCAGTATTTT. Protein: CASSYTGGPNTQYF.

The chain combines TRBV30 with TRBJ2-1, with D possibly being TRBD2 (6 bases). This CDR3 comprises 13 residues. Trimming left V 6 bases short and J 0 bases short, with 9 bases between. Germline CDR1 reads GTSNPN; CDR2 reads SVGIG (reference sequence). The CDR3 DNA is TGTGCCTGTACCGGGGGCTCCTACAATGAGCAGTTCTTC. Protein: CACTGGSYNEQFF.

The CDR3 spells CASSEARYGAPSGNTIYF. In nucleotides, the CDR3 is TGTGCCAGCAGTGAAGCGCGTTACGGGGCCCCCTCTGGAAACACCATATATTTT. The V call is TRBV6-1, the J call TRBJ1-3; possibly TRBD1 for D (5 bases). This CDR3 is built from 18 residues. The V gene's germline CDR1 is MNHNS and CDR2 SASEGT. The ends were cut back, 0 bases at V and 0 bases at J, with 15 bases in the middle.

The J gene is TRBJ2-4, the V gene TRBV25-1; D call uncertain. This CDR3 has 13 amino acids. CDR1 is MGHDK, CDR2 SYGVNS, per germline. With 1 base removed from V and 9 bases from J, the gap between germline ends came to 10 bases. In DNA form, the CDR3 reads TGTGCCAGCAGTGAATCTCACAATCCCATTCAGTACTTC. Translating gives CASSESHNPIQYF.

The rearrangement uses TRBV21-1 and TRBJ2-7; the D call of TRBD2 is as the table states it, not checked on the DNA. TRBV21-1 is a pseudogene locus. This CDR3 spans 16 amino acids. CDR3: CASSKGLGGRADEQYF. Written as DNA, the CDR3 is TGTGCCAGCAGCAAAGGTTTAGGGGGGAGGGCCGATGAGCAGTACTTC.

The chain employs TRBV5-1 and TRBJ1-5; D is perhaps TRBD1 (5 bases). Germline lookup yields CDR1 SGHRS and CDR2 YFSETQ. The CDR3 has 15 residues. Trimming cost V 4 bases and J 0 bases, with 11 bases left between them. The CDR3 sequence is CASSPLGDSNQPQHF. The CDR3 DNA sequence: TGCGCCAGCAGCCCTCTGGGGGATAGCAATCAGCCCCAGCATTTT.

The chain carries TRBV9 and TRBJ1-2; D might be TRBD1 (5 bases). The CDR3 covers 14 residues. Germline CDR1 is SGDLS and CDR2 is YYNGEE. V lost 5 bases to trimming and J lost 7 bases, with 18 bases between them. The CDR3 sequence: CASRTAPQVGGYTF. The CDR3 bases are TGTGCCAGCAGGACAGCGCCTCAGGTCGGTGGCTACACCTTC.

This chain joins TRBV5-1 and TRBJ1-4; weak D call: TRBD1 (5 bases). V was shortened by 3 bases and J by 5 bases, with 14 bases between the two germline ends. The CDR3 covers 15 residues. CDR1 and CDR2 from the germline V gene are SGHRS and YFSETQ. The CDR3 reads CASSSSRGGNEKLFF. The CDR3 DNA is TGCGCCAGCAGCTCCTCAAGGGGAGGGAATGAAAAACTGTTTTTT. Full variable domain (outside the CDR3, taken from reference TRBV5-1 and TRBJ1-4): KAGVTQTPRYLIKTRGQQVTLSCSPISGHRSVSWYQQTPGQGLQFLFEYFSETQRNKGNFPGRFSGRQFSNSRSEMNVSTLELGDSALYLCASSSSRGGNEKLFFGSGTQLSVL.

By share of the sample, this clone is medium-sized (0.01 to 0.1%). The chain carries TRBV7-2 and TRBJ2-7; D is ambiguous. Germline values: CDR1 SGHTA, CDR2 FQGNSA. Trimming took off 3 bases at V and 1 base at J, with 1 base between the two ends. This CDR3 comprises 11 residues. CDR3 sequence: CASSLSYEQYF. CDR3 nucleotides: TGTGCCAGCAGCTTGTCCTACGAGCAGTACTTC. Looking up the rest from reference TRBV7-2 and TRBJ2-7 gives the full variable domain: GAGVSQSPSNKVTEKGKDVELRCDPISGHTALYWYRQSLGQGLEFLIYFQGNSAPDKSGLPSDRFSAERTGGSVSTLTIQRTQQEDSAVYLCASSLSYEQYFGPGTRLTVT.

The rearrangement uses TRBV7-8 and TRBJ2-1; D gene uncertain. Trimming cost V 5 bases and J 6 bases, with 5 bases left between them. CDR1 and CDR2 from the germline V gene are SGHVS and FQNEAQ. The CDR3 extends over 11 amino acids. CDR3 nucleotides: TGTGCCAGCAGCGCGCTCAATGAGCAGTTCTTC. This encodes CASSALNEQFF.

CDR3 DNA sequence: TGTGCCAGCAGTTACTCGATGGGGTTAAAAGAGACCCAGTACTTC. It is translated as CASSYSMGLKETQYF. V gene TRBV6-5 combines with J gene TRBJ2-5; D uncertain. Trimming took off 0 bases at V and 3 bases at J, with 11 bases between the two ends. The CDR3 totals 15 residues. Germline loops: CDR1 MNHEY, CDR2 SVGAGI.

In its sample, this clone was seen a few times. This chain joins TRBV5-5 and TRBJ1-2; 9 bases map to TRBD1. CDR3 length equals 16 residues. CDR1 is SGHKS, CDR2 YYEKEE, per germline (reference sequence). Unmatched junction bases numbered 7, after V lost 0 bases and J lost 4 bases. CDR3 nucleotides: TGTGCCAGCAGCTTGGCGGCGTTGACAGGGGGCTATGGCTACACCTTC. Translation gives CASSLAALTGGYGYTF.

DNA of the CDR3: TGTGCCAGCAGCCCCAGGGGGGTAGATACGCAGTATTTT. This translates into CASSPRGVDTQYF. V usage is TRBV13 and J usage is TRBJ2-3, with D perhaps TRBD1 (7 bases). Germline V gene data show CDR1 as PRHDT and CDR2 as FYEKMQ (reference sequence). Trimming took off 5 bases at V and 5 bases at J, with 11 bases between the two ends. The CDR3 runs to 13 residues.

The chain couples TRBV28 to TRBJ2-1; tentative D call: TRBD2 (7 bases). In germline, CDR1 is MDHEN, CDR2 SYDVKM. Trimming removed 8 bases from V and 7 bases from J, with 21 bases in between. This CDR3 comprises 15 residues. The CDR3 sequence: CASSEGGAIGNEQFF. CDR3 DNA sequence: TGTGCCAGCTCCGAGGGGGGGGCGATAGGTAATGAGCAGTTCTTC.